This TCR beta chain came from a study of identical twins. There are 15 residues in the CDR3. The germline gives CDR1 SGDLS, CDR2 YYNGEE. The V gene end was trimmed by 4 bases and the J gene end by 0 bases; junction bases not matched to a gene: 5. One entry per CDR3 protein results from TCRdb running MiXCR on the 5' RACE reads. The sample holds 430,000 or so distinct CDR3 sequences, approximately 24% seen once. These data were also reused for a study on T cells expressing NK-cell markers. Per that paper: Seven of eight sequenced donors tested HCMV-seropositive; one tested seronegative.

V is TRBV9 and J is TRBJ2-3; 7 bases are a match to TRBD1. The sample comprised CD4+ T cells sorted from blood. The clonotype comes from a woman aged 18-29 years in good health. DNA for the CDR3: TGTGCCAGCAGCTACAGGGGATCTAGCACAGATACGCAGTATTTT. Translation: CASSYRGSSTDTQYF. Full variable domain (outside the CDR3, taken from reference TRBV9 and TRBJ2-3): DSGVTQTPKHLITATGQRVTLRCSPRSGDLSVYWYQQSLDQGLQFLIQYYNGEERAKGNILERFSAQQFPDLHSELNLSSLELGDSALYFCASSYRGSSTDTQYFGPGTRLTVL.